Listed here are 29 T cell receptor beta chains from one sample, sequenced in a study of blood T cells in healthy people across ages. With a J-beta primer mix and a sample-barcoded 5' primer, a second PCR ran roughly 6 to 11 cycles. A single record per CDR3 protein comes from TCRdb applying MiXCR to the 5' RACE reads. The table lists about 1.5 million distinct CDR3 sequences, around 40% of them singletons. Material: blood. All receptors derive from a woman aged 18-29 years in good health.

The chain recombines TRBV29-1 with TRBJ2-3, with 7 bases identical to TRBD2. There are 12 residues in the CDR3. The V gene's germline CDR1 is SQVTM and CDR2 ANQGSEA. Here the CDR3 reads CSGEGNTDTQYF. DNA of the CDR3: TGCAGTGGGGAGGGTAACACAGATACGCAGTATTTT.

V is TRBV6-1 and J is TRBJ2-3; 8 bases align to TRBD2. CDR3 length: 15 residues. J gave up 3 bases and V 4 bases, and 6 bases lay outside the gene matches. Per the germline V gene, CDR1 is MNHNS and CDR2 is SASEGT. Here the CDR3 reads CASSVQRGTTDTQYF. The CDR3 DNA is TGTGCCAGCAGTGTCCAGCGGGGGACAACAGATACGCAGTATTTT.

The rearrangement links TRBV6-2 or TRBV6-3 to TRBJ2-5, with TRBD2 identical over 8 bases. J lost 4 bases, V lost 2 bases, and 3 bases had no gene match. CDR3 length: 14 amino acids. Germline V gives CDR1 MNHEY, CDR2 SVGEGT. The CDR3 spells CASSYAGGGETQYF. The DNA for the CDR3 is TGTGCCAGCAGTTACGCGGGGGGCGGAGAGACCCAGTACTTC.

This clonotype showed up many times. J is TRBJ2-1 and V is TRBV5-1, with D possibly being TRBD1 (5 bases). This CDR3 contains 14 residues. Germline CDR1 SGHRS, CDR2 YFSETQ. V was trimmed by 0 bases and J by 2 bases, leaving 6 bases between them. CDR3 sequence: CASSLGQTYNEQFF. In DNA form, the CDR3 reads TGCGCCAGCAGCTTGGGACAGACCTACAATGAGCAGTTCTTC.

The chain is built from TRBV4-3 and TRBJ2-7; D gene unclear. The J call may be wrong; the DNA end is better matched by TRBJ2-5. Germline V gene lookup returns CDR1 LGHNA and CDR2 YSLEER. This CDR3 is 15 amino acids long. CDR3 bases: TGCGCCAGCAGCCGTTCGGACCTTCTTTCGGAGACCCAGTACTTC. This encodes CASSRSDLLSETQYF.

V gene TRBV27 combines with J gene TRBJ2-5, with TRBD1 matching 9 bases. V trimming: 6 bases; J trimming: 2 bases; junction bases outside the gene matches: 4. Germline V gene lookup returns CDR1 MNHEY and CDR2 SMNVEV (reference sequence). This CDR3 spans 14 amino acids. CDR3 residues: CASRTGGLQETQYF. The CDR3 bases are TGTGCCAGCAGGACAGGGGGGCTGCAAGAGACCCAGTACTTC.

This clonotype has more than one count but fewer than ten. V usage is TRBV11-2 and J usage is TRBJ2-1; D ambiguous. In germline, CDR1 is SGHAT, CDR2 FQNNGV. Trimming stripped 5 bases from V and 10 bases from J, with 18 bases between. This CDR3 is built from 14 residues. The CDR3 sequence is CASSPLKPRPEQFF. CDR3 DNA: TGTGCCAGCAGCCCTCTAAAGCCCCGACCCGAGCAGTTCTTC. Full variable domain (missing parts from reference TRBV11-2 and TRBJ2-1): EAGVAQSPRYKIIEKRQSVAFWCNPISGHATLYWYQQILGQGPKLLIQFQNNGVVDDSQLPKDRFSAERLKGVDSTLKIQPAKLEDSAVYLCASSPLKPRPEQFFGPGTRLTVL.

Turning to this clonotype: A junction boundary mismatches the germline segment, possibly from a read error. The chain couples TRBV9 to TRBJ2-5; maybe TRBD2 (6 bases). The CDR3 spans 15 residues. Looked up from germline, CDR1 is SGDLS and CDR2 is YYNGEE. DNA of the CDR3: TGCGCCAGCAGCTCCGGGGGAGGTTCCCTCAATGAGCAGTACTTC. This codes for CASSSGGGSLNEQYF.

V and J are TRBV6-2 or TRBV6-3 and TRBJ2-7; the match to TRBD1 covers 8 bases. Trimming removed 6 bases from V and 3 bases from J; junction bases left unmatched: 7. CDR1 and CDR2 (germline): MNHEY, SVGEGT. The CDR3 consists of 14 residues. This chain's CDR3 is CASSRGQGHYEQYF. Here the CDR3 DNA reads TGTGCCAGCAGCCGTGGACAGGGCCACTACGAGCAGTACTTC.

A single count supports this clonotype. This rearrangement joins TRBV18 to TRBJ2-5; D might be TRBD1 (6 bases). The tail of the sequence fits TRBJ2-7 better, so the J call may be wrong. The germline CDR1 and CDR2 sequences are KGHSH and LQKENI. The CDR3 extends over 15 amino acids. As DNA, the CDR3 is TGTGCCAGCTCACCAGGTACACAGGGAAGACGCGAGCAGTACTTC. Protein product: CASSPGTQGRREQYF.

The table lists this clonotype with a few counts. This chain's CDR3 is CASSPNWGGQLYNEQFF. CDR3 sequence (DNA): TGCGCCAGCAGCCCCAACTGGGGCGGGCAGCTTTACAATGAGCAGTTCTTC. The rearrangement joins TRBV5-1 to TRBJ2-1; D could derive from TRBD1 or TRBD2 (5 bases each). Germline V gene lookup returns CDR1 SGHRS and CDR2 YFSETQ. The germline V and J ends were trimmed by 4 bases and 4 bases, with 21 bases remaining between them. The CDR3 spans 17 residues. The full variable domain, its missing parts supplied by reference TRBV5-1 and TRBJ2-1, is KAGVTQTPRYLIKTRGQQVTLSCSPISGHRSVSWYQQTPGQGLQFLFEYFSETQRNKGNFPGRFSGRQFSNSRSEMNVSTLELGDSALYLCASSPNWGGQLYNEQFFGPGTRLTVL.

To note about this clonotype: One end of the junction is discordant with germline, which a read error may explain. The chain combines TRBV5-1 with TRBJ1-2; D might be TRBD1 (5 bases). CDR1 is SGHRS and CDR2 is YFSETQ in the germline V gene. This CDR3 is built from 13 residues. The DNA for the CDR3 is TGCGCCAGCAGCTGGGGGTTCAACTATGGCCACACCTTC. Amino acid sequence: CASSWGFNYGHTF.

Comment on this clonotype: This may stem from a read error, because a much larger clone lies one nucleotide away. This sequence joins TRBV29-1 and TRBJ2-7; TRBD1 aligns across 9 bases. This CDR3 contains 12 residues. V trimming: 7 bases; J trimming: 3 bases; junction bases outside the gene matches: 4. The germline CDR1 and CDR2 sequences are SQVTM and ANQGSEA. DNA of the CDR3: TGCAGCGCCGGACAGGGGCTCTACGAGCAGTACTTC. Protein sequence: CSAGQGLYEQYF.

This sequence joins TRBV28 and TRBJ2-1; 7 bases map to TRBD1. The CDR3 runs 15 residues. The V segment lost 7 bases and the J segment 4 bases; nucleotides outside the gene matches: 10. Per germline, CDR1 MDHEN and CDR2 SYDVKM. As DNA, the CDR3 is TGTGCCAGCAACATCGTCCGGGACAGATACAATGAGCAGTTCTTC. Translated: CASNIVRDRYNEQFF.

This clonotype was recorded at least ten times. The rearrangement joins TRBV20-1 to TRBJ1-5; 8 bases are shared with TRBD1. Looked up from germline, CDR1 is DFQATT and CDR2 is SNEGSKA (reference sequence). The junction had 5 bases not matched to a gene; V was cut back by 3 bases and J by 4 bases. This CDR3 contains 14 residues. CDR3 DNA sequence: TGCAGTGCTAGTACCCGGGACAGGAATCAGCCCCAGCATTTT. Its translation is CSASTRDRNQPQHF.

The V gene is TRBV25-1, the J gene TRBJ1-1, with D possibly TRBD1 on 6 matching bases. Germline-derived CDR1 and CDR2 are MGHDK and SYGVNS. Trimming cost V 5 bases and J 1 base, with 20 bases left between them. This CDR3 has 17 residues. In DNA, the CDR3 is TGTGCCAGCAGTATAATCCTCCGGGACATTAAGAACACTGAAGCTTTCTTT. This codes for CASSIILRDIKNTEAFF.

The chain uses TRBV7-2 and TRBJ2-5; unclear D gene. The J call is uncertain, as TRBJ2-1 better fits the DNA end. In germline, CDR1 is SGHTA, CDR2 FQGNSA. CDR3 length equals 11 residues. As DNA, the CDR3 is TGTGCCAGCAGCCAGGCAGAGACCCAGTTCTTC. This codes for CASSQAETQFF.

Details on this clonotype: One end of the junction does not line up with germline, which may come from a read error. The V and J genes are TRBV20-1 and TRBJ1-4; TRBD1 matches at 7 bases. The V gene's germline CDR1 is DFQATT and CDR2 SNEGSKA (reference sequence). The CDR3 is 14 residues long. CDR3 region: CSTSSGGIYEKLFF. The CDR3 DNA is TGCAGTACTAGTTCAGGGGGGATATATGAAAAACTGTTTTTT.

This chain links TRBV15 with TRBJ2-1; D gene ambiguous. V lost 1 base and J 0 bases, leaving 7 bases between the germline ends. Germline CDR1 is LNHNV and CDR2 is YYDKDF (reference sequence). The CDR3 loop spans 15 amino acids. The CDR3 bases are TGTGCCACCAGCAGAGGGGCCAGCTCCTACAATGAGCAGTTCTTC. This gives the protein CATSRGASSYNEQFF.

The chain's CDR3 is CAWRENGYTF. As DNA, the CDR3 is TGTGCCTGGAGAGAGAATGGCTACACCTTC. V and J are TRBV30 and TRBJ1-2; unclear D gene. V shed 3 bases and J shed 6 bases, with 5 bases lying between them. CDR3 length: 10 amino acids. The V gene's germline CDR1 is GTSNPN and CDR2 SVGIG (reference sequence).

The count of this clonotype is one. V gene TRBV4-2 combines with J gene TRBJ2-1; TRBD2 matches 8 bases. The CDR3 runs to 18 residues. Germline V gene data show CDR1 as LGHNA and CDR2 as YNFKEQ. J was trimmed by 8 bases and V by 6 bases; bases with no gene match: 21. CDR3 sequence: CASRGLTGGGPARYEQFF. CDR3 sequence (DNA): TGTGCCAGCAGGGGACTCACGGGCGGGGGGCCCGCCCGGTATGAGCAGTTCTTC.

A few counts support this clonotype. This chain joins TRBV29-1 and TRBJ2-1; tentatively, D is TRBD1 or TRBD2 (5 bases each). Trimming removed 4 bases from V and 3 bases from J, with 10 bases in between. CDR1 and CDR2 (germline): SQVTM, ANQGSEA. CDR3 length equals 13 residues. The CDR3 region is CSVAGAIYNEQFF. In DNA form, the CDR3 reads TGCAGCGTTGCCGGGGCCATCTACAATGAGCAGTTCTTC.

CDR3 nucleotides: TGCGCCAGCAGCTTGGACCAGGGAAAAGGTCAGCCCCAGCATTTT. Its translation is CASSLDQGKGQPQHF. This chain connects TRBV5-1 to TRBJ1-5; possibly TRBD1 for D (5 bases). Germline V lookup: CDR1 SGHRS, CDR2 YFSETQ. The germline V and J ends were trimmed by 0 bases and 6 bases, with 13 bases remaining between them. The CDR3 is 15 residues long.

This clonotype has only a few counts. J is TRBJ2-3 and V is TRBV12-3 or TRBV12-4, with 7 bases lining up with TRBD2. J was trimmed by 2 bases and V by 6 bases; bases with no gene match: 11. This CDR3 is built from 16 residues. The CDR3 nucleotides are TGTGCCAGCAGCCAGTTTTCTAGCGGAGTCACAGATACGCAGTATTTT. Amino acid sequence: CASSQFSSGVTDTQYF.

The V call is TRBV27, the J call TRBJ2-2; maybe TRBD2 (6 bases). The CDR3 covers 16 residues. V lost 8 bases to trimming and J lost 6 bases, with 22 bases between them. The germline V gene has CDR1 MNHEY and CDR2 SMNVEV (reference sequence). In DNA form, the CDR3 reads TGTGCCAGCGGCCCTCCGGGACTCCCTGGGGCCGGGGAGCTGTTTTTT. Protein sequence: CASGPPGLPGAGELFF.

This clonotype appeared once. The rearrangement links TRBV20-1 to TRBJ1-1; 8 positions match TRBD1. Germline values: CDR1 DFQATT, CDR2 SNEGSKA (reference sequence). V trimming: 5 bases; J trimming: 3 bases; junction bases outside the gene matches: 5. The CDR3 has 13 amino acids. The CDR3 is CSARQGMDTEAFF. Here the CDR3 DNA reads TGCAGTGCTCGACAGGGGATGGACACTGAAGCTTTCTTT.

This clonotype was observed a handful of times. This chain connects TRBV5-1 to TRBJ2-3; 9 nucleotides align to TRBD1. Germline V gives CDR1 SGHRS, CDR2 YFSETQ. This CDR3 region has 14 residues. V shed 6 bases and J 5 bases; nucleotides not matched to a gene: 7. Here the CDR3 reads CASTRDRVGDTQYF. The CDR3 nucleotides are TGCGCCAGCACCAGGGACAGGGTTGGAGATACGCAGTATTTT.

Written as DNA, the CDR3 is TGCGCCAGCAGCCAAGTGTTACTAGCGGTTAATGAGCAGTACTTC. Translation: CASSQVLLAVNEQYF. The rearrangement joins TRBV4-3 to TRBJ2-5, with 8 nucleotides matching TRBD2. The CDR3 is made up of 15 amino acids. V shed 1 base and J 11 bases; nucleotides not matched to a gene: 12. In germline, CDR1 is LGHNA, CDR2 YSLEER.

The CDR3 reads CASSQISNYGYTF. CDR3 nucleotide sequence: TGCGCCAGCAGCCAAATCAGCAATTATGGCTACACCTTC. The chain has TRBV4-1 and TRBJ1-2; D call uncertain. CDR3 size: 13 residues. CDR1 MGHRA and CDR2 YSYEKL come from the germline V gene. Deletions cut 2 bases from V and 5 bases from J, with 9 bases between.